These T cell receptor beta chains were read from a single sample in a study of regulatory T cells in long-lasting Graves disease. Using its own MiXCR run on the multiplex PCR reads, TCRdb lists one record per CDR3 protein. The sample yields hundreds of thousands of distinct CDR3 sequences, roughly 16% seen once. Sequenced here: peripheral blood mononuclear cells (PBMCs), sampled at new diagnosis, from a patient treated with antithyroid drugs. The receptors here all came from a female donor with Graves disease. Both conserved end residues are part of each CDR3. Each record gives: J gene, clone size, CDR3 length, V gene, D gene, CDR3 DNA, CDR3 protein. A D gene is named only where the DNA matches it firmly. Rows give clone size only sometimes, using once, few, many, or a class for an expanded clone.

TRBJ1-6,many,15,TRBV19,-,TGTGCCAGTACCGCGGCGGGGCAGTATAATTCACCCCTCCACTTT,CASTAAGQYNSPLHF
TRBJ2-2,few,15,TRBV3-1,TRBD1,TGTGCCAGCAGCCATTGGGACAGGGGCACCGGGGAGCTGTTTTTT,CASSHWDRGTGELFF
TRBJ1-2,many,14,TRBV11-2,-,TGTGCCAGCAGCTTAGAGAGGTCGGGGGATGGCTACACCTTC,CASSLERSGDGYTF
TRBJ1-2,many,15,TRBV28,-,TGTGCCAGCAGTCCTGTCTCAGGGAGCCTCTATGGCTACACCTTC,CASSPVSGSLYGYTF
TRBJ2-1,many,12,TRBV28,-,TGTGCCAGCAGCCTTCGAAATGATGAGCAGTTCTTC,CASSLRNDEQFF
TRBJ2-3,many,14,TRBV12-3/TRBV12-4,-,TGTGCCAGCAGTTTGCGGCAGGGACCAGATACGCAGTATTTT,CASSLRQGPDTQYF
TRBJ2-5,many,17,TRBV20-1,-,TGCAGTGCTAGAGATTCCCCGAGACAGACGGTTCGGGAGACCCAGTACTTC,CSARDSPRQTVRETQYF
TRBJ2-1,many,15,TRBV20-1,TRBD2,TGCAGTGCTGTTACCGGGACTAGCGTCTACAATGAGCAGTTCTTC,CSAVTGTSVYNEQFF
TRBJ2-7,once,12,TRBV10-3,-,TGTGCCATCAGTCCCGACAGTTACGAGCAGTACTTC,CAISPDSYEQYF
TRBJ1-1,many,14,TRBV12-3/TRBV12-4,-,TGTGCCAGCAGTTTAGGCACAGGTCAGGGTGTGGCTTTCTTT,CASSLGTGQGVAFF
TRBJ2-7,many,13,TRBV20-1,TRBD2,TGCAGTGCTAGTCTGGAGGTTAGCGGGAAGCCGTACTTC,CSASLEVSGKPYF
TRBJ1-2,many,16,TRBV12-3/TRBV12-4,-,TGTGCCAGCAGTTTAGCGTTGTGGGACGGAAACTATGGCTACACCTTC,CASSLALWDGNYGYTF
TRBJ1-2,-,13,TRBV20-1,-,TGCAGTGCTAGAGAGATAAGTTCATATGGCTACACCTTC,CSAREISSYGYTF
TRBJ1-5,-,16,TRBV7-9,TRBD1,TGTGCCAGCAGCTTATTTGGGGAGGGGGCCAATCAGCCCCAGCATTTT,CASSLFGEGANQPQHF
TRBJ2-1,-,16,TRBV20-1,TRBD2,TGCAGTGCTAGCTTCTCTTCGAGCGGGGGCACAGGTGAGCAGTTCTTC,CSASFSSSGGTGEQFF
TRBJ1-2,many,14,TRBV2,-,TGTGCCAGCACCCAACGGGCGGGAGGATATGGCTACACCTTC,CASTQRAGGYGYTF
TRBJ2-3,-,17,TRBV6-2/TRBV6-3,TRBD2,TGTGCCAGCAGCCGAGGACTAGCGGGAGGGCCAACAGATACGCAGTATTTT,CASSRGLAGGPTDTQYF
TRBJ2-6,-,15,TRBV20-1,-,TGCAGTGCTAGTATTACTAGCTCTGGGGCCAACGTCCTGACTTTC,CSASITSSGANVLTF
TRBJ1-1,many,14,TRBV2,TRBD1,TGTGCCAGCCGACTGACAGGGTTCGGCACTGAAGCTTTCTTT,CASRLTGFGTEAFF
TRBJ2-1,-,16,TRBV12-3/TRBV12-4,-,TGTGCCAGCAGTTTAGCGGTCTCCACCGATCACAATGAGCAGTTCTTC,CASSLAVSTDHNEQFF
TRBJ1-1,few,13,TRBV7-6,-,TGTGCCAGCAGCTCTAACAGAAACACTGAAGCTTTCTTT,CASSSNRNTEAFF
TRBJ1-5,few,15,TRBV20-1,TRBD1,TGCAGTGCTGGCGGGACAGGGAAACGGGATCAGCCCCAGCATTTT,CSAGGTGKRDQPQHF
TRBJ2-7,-,19,TRBV13,TRBD2,TGTGCCAGCAGACGACCGGCTAGCGGGGGGTCACCCGCTACCTACGAGCAGTACTTC,CASRRPASGGSPATYEQYF
TRBJ1-3,many,13,TRBV7-2,-,TGTGCCAGCAGCTCCTTCTCTGGAAACACCATATATTTT,CASSSFSGNTIYF
TRBJ1-6,-,16,TRBV6-1,-,TGTGCCAGCAGCCACCGAGGGACAAGCCGAAATTCACCCCTCCACTTT,CASSHRGTSRNSPLHF
TRBJ1-2,many,13,TRBV29-1,-,TGCAGCGTTGAAATTCCAGGCGTATATGGCTACACCTTC,CSVEIPGVYGYTF
TRBJ2-1,-,17,TRBV7-3,TRBD2,TGTGCCAGCAGCTTAACTAGCGGGGGGGCCGGCTACAATGAGCAGTTCTTC,CASSLTSGGAGYNEQFF
TRBJ2-7,many,15,TRBV28,-,TGTGCCAGCAGGGTAGGGCGAGACCAAGCCTACGAGCAGTACTTC,CASRVGRDQAYEQYF
TRBJ2-2,many,15,TRBV6-1,-,TGTGCCAGCGGAACGGGGGCGCGTTACACCGGGGAGCTGTTTTTT,CASGTGARYTGELFF
TRBJ1-2,many,17,TRBV28,TRBD1,TGTGCCAGCAGTTCGGACAGGGAAAGGTTCACACCCGATGGCTACACCTTC,CASSSDRERFTPDGYTF
TRBJ2-7,many,14,TRBV18,TRBD1,TGTGCCAGCTCACCAGCGACAGGGGTGGACGAGCAGTACTTC,CASSPATGVDEQYF
TRBJ1-5,many,18,TRBV9,-,TGTGCCAGCAGCGTAGGGGGCTCCCCGGGCAGGTACAATCAGCCCCAGCATTTT,CASSVGGSPGRYNQPQHF
TRBJ2-5,many,16,TRBV28,TRBD1,TGTGCCAGCAGTTTAATCGGGACAGGGGCCCAAGAGACCCAGTACTTC,CASSLIGTGAQETQYF
TRBJ1-1,many,17,TRBV7-2,-,TGTGCCAGCAGCTTAATTTTACTGCGCTCGGGGGGCACTGAAGCTTTCTTT,CASSLILLRSGGTEAFF
TRBJ1-1,many,13,TRBV5-5,-,TGCGCCAGCAGCTTTCGCCAGAACACTGAAGCTTTCTTT,CASSFRQNTEAFF
TRBJ2-2,many,17,TRBV7-9,-,TGTGCCAGCAGCTGGGACCCCAGGTGGGGGAACACCGGGGAGCTGTTTTTT,CASSWDPRWGNTGELFF
TRBJ2-7,many,17,TRBV10-1,TRBD2,TGCGCCAGCAGAGGAGGGACTAGCGGTGGATCGGGGTACGAGCAGTACTTC,CASRGGTSGGSGYEQYF
TRBJ2-2,many,17,TRBV5-1,-,TGCGCCAGCAGCTCCATCGACCAGCGCATTGAATACGGGGAGCTGTTTTTT,CASSSIDQRIEYGELFF
TRBJ2-1,many,14,TRBV5-1,-,TGCGCCAGCAGCTTGGGGGCGCCTTACAATGAGCAGTTCTTC,CASSLGAPYNEQFF
TRBJ2-1,many,18,TRBV11-3,TRBD2,TGTGCCAGCAGCTTAGACGGGGTTAGCGGGAGAGGCTACAATGAGCAGTTCTTC,CASSLDGVSGRGYNEQFF
TRBJ2-3,few,17,TRBV10-3,TRBD2,TGTGCCATCAGTCCCTTTTTGGATAGCGGGGCCTCAGATACGCAGTATTTT,CAISPFLDSGASDTQYF
TRBJ2-3,many,13,TRBV6-2/TRBV6-3,-,TGTGCCAGCAGTTACGCCCCCACAGATACGCAGTATTTT,CASSYAPTDTQYF
TRBJ2-1,-,17,TRBV7-2,-,TGTGCCAGCAGCTTAGATAAGGTACGGTGGGGGTACAATGAGCAGTTCTTC,CASSLDKVRWGYNEQFF
TRBJ1-3,-,16,TRBV11-2,-,TGTGCCAGCAGCTTCAGATTCCAGGGATCTGGAAACACCATATATTTT,CASSFRFQGSGNTIYF
TRBJ1-1,-,17,TRBV6-9,-,TGTGCCAGCAGTTACTATAGGGACACCAGCATGAACACTGAAGCTTTCTTT,CASSYYRDTSMNTEAFF
TRBJ1-5,few,15,TRBV27,-,TGTGCCAGCAGTTTATCGGGCCAGGCCCCTACGCCCCAGCATTTT,CASSLSGQAPTPQHF
TRBJ2-7,many,17,TRBV6-1,TRBD2,TGTGCCAGCAGCACTCTGCTAGCGGGAGGGTTCTCCTACGAGCAGTACTTC,CASSTLLAGGFSYEQYF
TRBJ2-5,few,15,TRBV27,TRBD1,TGTGCCGGCAGCCCTCCGGGACAGGTGGGGGAGACCCAGTACTTC,CAGSPPGQVGETQYF